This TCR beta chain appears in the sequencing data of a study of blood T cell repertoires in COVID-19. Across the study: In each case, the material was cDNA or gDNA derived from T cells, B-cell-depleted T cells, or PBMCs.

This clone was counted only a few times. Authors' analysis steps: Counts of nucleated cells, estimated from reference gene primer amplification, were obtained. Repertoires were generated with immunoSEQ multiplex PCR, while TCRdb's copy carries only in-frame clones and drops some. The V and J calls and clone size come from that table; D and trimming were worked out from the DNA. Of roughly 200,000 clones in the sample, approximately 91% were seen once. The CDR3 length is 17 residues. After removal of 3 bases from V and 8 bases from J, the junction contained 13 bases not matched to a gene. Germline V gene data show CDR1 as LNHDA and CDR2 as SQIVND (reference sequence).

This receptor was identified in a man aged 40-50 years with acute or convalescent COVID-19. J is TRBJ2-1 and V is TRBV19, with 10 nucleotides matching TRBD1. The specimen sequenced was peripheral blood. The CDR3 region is CASSMGPGQGLSYEQFF. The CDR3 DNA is TGTGCCAGTAGTATGGGGCCGGGACAGGGGTTAAGTTATGAGCAGTTCTTC.